This TCR beta chain was captured by sequencing in a study of blood T cells in healthy people across ages. Through a sample-barcoded 5' primer and a J-beta primer mix, a second PCR was run for roughly 7 to 11 cycles. Tagging of each cDNA molecule was performed by a template-switch adaptor with 12 random nucleotides. Each CDR3 protein is one row after TCRdb ran MiXCR on the 5' RACE reads. The top ten hold roughly 24% of the sample, which has hundreds of thousands of distinct CDR3 sequences, approximately 53% seen once. This clonotype has a handful of counts. With a much larger clone just one base away, this may be a read error. Each sample yielded at least 6.5 million isolated PBMCs. The ends lost 3 bases at V and 1 base at J; junction bases unmatched: 0. Germline values: CDR1 SGHDT, CDR2 YYEEEE. The length of the CDR3 is 14 residues.

V gene TRBV5-6 combines with J gene TRBJ1-5, with 8 bases aligning to TRBD1. Sequencing was carried out using blood. This receptor was obtained from a man aged 35 to 55 in good health. The CDR3 nucleotides are TGTGCCAGCAGCTGGACAGGGAGCAATCAGCCCCAGCATTTT. This gives the protein CASSWTGSNQPQHF.